This T cell receptor (beta chain) was recovered during a study of T cell clones after liver transplantation. Study as a whole: Without induction therapy, subjects received standard immunosuppression until 12-24 months post-transplant.

V gave up 3 bases and J gave up 4 bases, with 16 bases separating them. From germline, CDR1 is LGHNA and CDR2 YNFKEQ. This CDR3 has 16 residues. Only in-frame clones appear in the TCRdb table, and some are missing; sequencing was by immunoSEQ multiplex PCR. The sample lists about 120,000 clones, approximately 90% occurring once. The input for sequencing was CD4+ T cells from blood, taken 12 months after liver transplant. This chain connects TRBV4-2 to TRBJ1-5, with D maybe TRBD1 (5 bases). The sequence came from a human patient who received a liver transplant. A share of the T cells may be of graft donor origin. CDR3 DNA sequence: TGTGCCAGCAGCCACGCCGATGCGGGGGGAAATCAGCCCCAGCATTTT. This codes for CASSHADAGGNQPQHF.